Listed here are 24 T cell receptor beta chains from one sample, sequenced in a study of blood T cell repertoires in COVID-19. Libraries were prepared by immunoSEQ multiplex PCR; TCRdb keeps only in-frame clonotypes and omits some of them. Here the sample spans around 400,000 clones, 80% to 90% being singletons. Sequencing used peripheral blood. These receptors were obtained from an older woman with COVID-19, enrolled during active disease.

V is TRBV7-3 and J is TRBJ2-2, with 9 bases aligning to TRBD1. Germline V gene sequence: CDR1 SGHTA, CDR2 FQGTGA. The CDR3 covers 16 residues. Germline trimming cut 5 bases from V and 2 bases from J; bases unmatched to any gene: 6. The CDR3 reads CASSLGGQGNTGELFF. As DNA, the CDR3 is TGTGCCAGCAGCCTGGGGGGACAGGGAAACACCGGGGAGCTGTTTTTT.

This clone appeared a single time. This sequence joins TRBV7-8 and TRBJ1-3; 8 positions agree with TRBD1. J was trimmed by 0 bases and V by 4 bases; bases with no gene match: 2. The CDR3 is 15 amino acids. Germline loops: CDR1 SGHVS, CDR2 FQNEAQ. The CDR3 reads CASSSTGVSGNTIYF. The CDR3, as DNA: TGTGCCAGCAGCTCGACAGGGGTCTCTGGAAACACCATATATTTT.

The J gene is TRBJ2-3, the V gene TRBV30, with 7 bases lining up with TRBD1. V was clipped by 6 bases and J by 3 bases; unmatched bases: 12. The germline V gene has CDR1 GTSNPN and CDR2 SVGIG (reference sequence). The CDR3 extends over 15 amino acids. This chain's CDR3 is CACLKGTGVTDTQYF. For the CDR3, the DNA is TGTGCCTGCCTTAAGGGCACAGGGGTAACAGATACGCAGTATTTT.

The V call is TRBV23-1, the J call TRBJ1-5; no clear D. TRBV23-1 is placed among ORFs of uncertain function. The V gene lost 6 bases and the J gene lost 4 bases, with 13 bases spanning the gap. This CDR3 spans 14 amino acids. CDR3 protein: CASSPATRNQPQHF. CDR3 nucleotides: TGCGCCAGCAGCCCCGCCACGAGAAATCAGCCCCAGCATTTT.

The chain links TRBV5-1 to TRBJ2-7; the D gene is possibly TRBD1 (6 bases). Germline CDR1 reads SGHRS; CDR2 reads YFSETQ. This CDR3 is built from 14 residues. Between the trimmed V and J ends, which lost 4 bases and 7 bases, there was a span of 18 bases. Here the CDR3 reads CASSLGQGEEEQYF. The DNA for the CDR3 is TGCGCCAGCAGCCTGGGACAAGGGGAAGAGGAGCAGTACTTC.

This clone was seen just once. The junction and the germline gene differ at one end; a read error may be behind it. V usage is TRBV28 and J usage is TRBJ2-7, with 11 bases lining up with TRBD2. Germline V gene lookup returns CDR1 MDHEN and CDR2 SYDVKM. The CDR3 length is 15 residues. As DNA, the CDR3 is TGTGCCAGCAGTTCCCCTAGCGGGGGGCCTGTTGGGGCGGCGTTC. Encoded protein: CASSSPSGGPVGAAF.

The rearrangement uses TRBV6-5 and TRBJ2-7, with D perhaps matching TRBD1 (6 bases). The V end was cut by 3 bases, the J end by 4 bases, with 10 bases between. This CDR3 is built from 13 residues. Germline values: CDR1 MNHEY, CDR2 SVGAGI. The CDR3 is CASSYDRTYEQYF. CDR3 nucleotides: TGTGCCAGCAGTTATGACAGGACGTACGAGCAGTACTTC.

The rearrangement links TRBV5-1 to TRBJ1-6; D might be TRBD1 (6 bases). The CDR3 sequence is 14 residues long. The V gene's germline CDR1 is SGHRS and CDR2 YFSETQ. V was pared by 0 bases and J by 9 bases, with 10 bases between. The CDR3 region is CASSLVRGISPLHF. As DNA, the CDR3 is TGCGCCAGCAGCTTGGTCAGGGGAATTTCACCCCTCCACTTT. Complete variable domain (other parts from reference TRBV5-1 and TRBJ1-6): KAGVTQTPRYLIKTRGQQVTLSCSPISGHRSVSWYQQTPGQGLQFLFEYFSETQRNKGNFPGRFSGRQFSNSRSEMNVSTLELGDSALYLCASSLVRGISPLHFGNGTRLTVT.

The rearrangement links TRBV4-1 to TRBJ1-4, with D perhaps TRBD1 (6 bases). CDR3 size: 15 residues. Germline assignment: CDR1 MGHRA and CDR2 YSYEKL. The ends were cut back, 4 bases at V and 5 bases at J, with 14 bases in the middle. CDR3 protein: CASSPGQLINEKLFF. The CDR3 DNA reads TGCGCCAGCAGCCCTGGACAGTTGATAAATGAAAAACTGTTTTTT.

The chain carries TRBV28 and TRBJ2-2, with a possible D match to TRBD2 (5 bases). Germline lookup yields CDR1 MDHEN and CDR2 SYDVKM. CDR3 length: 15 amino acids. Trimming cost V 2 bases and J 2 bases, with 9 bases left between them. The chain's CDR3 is CASSLGGSNTGELFF. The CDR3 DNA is TGTGCCAGCAGTTTAGGAGGTTCAAACACCGGGGAGCTGTTTTTT.

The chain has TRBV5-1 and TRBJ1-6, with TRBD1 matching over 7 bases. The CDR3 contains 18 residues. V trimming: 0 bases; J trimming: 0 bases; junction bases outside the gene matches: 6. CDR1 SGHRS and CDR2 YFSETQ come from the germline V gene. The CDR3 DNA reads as TGCGCCAGCAGCTTGGCCGGGACAGCGAGCTCCTATAATTCACCCCTCCACTTT. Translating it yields CASSLAGTASSYNSPLHF.

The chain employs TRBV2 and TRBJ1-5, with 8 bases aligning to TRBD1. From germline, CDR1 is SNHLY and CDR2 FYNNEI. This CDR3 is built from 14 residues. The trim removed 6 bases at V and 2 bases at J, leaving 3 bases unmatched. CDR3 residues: CASSQTGGNQPQHF. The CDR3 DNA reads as TGTGCCAGCAGCCAGACAGGGGGCAATCAGCCCCAGCATTTT.

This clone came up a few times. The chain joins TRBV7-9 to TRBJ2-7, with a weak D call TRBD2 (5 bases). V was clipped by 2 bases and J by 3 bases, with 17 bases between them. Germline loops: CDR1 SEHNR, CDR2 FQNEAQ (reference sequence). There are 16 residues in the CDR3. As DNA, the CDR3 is TGTGCCAGCAGCTTACCCTTGGCTAGCCTAAACTACGAGCAGTACTTC. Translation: CASSLPLASLNYEQYF.

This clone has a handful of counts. The CDR3 bases are TGCGCCAGCAGCTTGGCCTCTAGAGATGGCTACACCTTC. Protein sequence: CASSLASRDGYTF. This chain joins TRBV5-1 and TRBJ1-2; unclear D gene. Trimming took off 0 bases at V and 6 bases at J, with 9 bases between the two ends. Germline CDR1 reads SGHRS; CDR2 reads YFSETQ. The CDR3 is made up of 13 amino acids. Together with reference TRBV5-1 and TRBJ1-2, the CDR3 gives the full variable domain: KAGVTQTPRYLIKTRGQQVTLSCSPISGHRSVSWYQQTPGQGLQFLFEYFSETQRNKGNFPGRFSGRQFSNSRSEMNVSTLELGDSALYLCASSLASRDGYTFGSGTRLTVV.

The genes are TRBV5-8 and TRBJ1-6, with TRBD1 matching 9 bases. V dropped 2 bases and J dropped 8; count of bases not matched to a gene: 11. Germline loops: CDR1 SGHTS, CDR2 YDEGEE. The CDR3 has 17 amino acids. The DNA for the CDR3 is TGTGCCAGCAGCTTTAGGGGACAGGGCGATGATTATTCACCCCTCCACTTT. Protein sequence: CASSFRGQGDDYSPLHF.

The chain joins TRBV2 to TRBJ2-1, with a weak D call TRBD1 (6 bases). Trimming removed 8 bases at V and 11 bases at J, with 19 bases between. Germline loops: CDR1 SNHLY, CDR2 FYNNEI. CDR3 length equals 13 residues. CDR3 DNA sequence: TGTGCCAGCCTAGGGGACACCGGCCGCCAGCAGTTCTTC. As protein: CASLGDTGRQQFF. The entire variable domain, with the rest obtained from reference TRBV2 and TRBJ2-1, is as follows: EPEVTQTPSHQVTQMGQEVILRCVPISNHLYFYWYRQILGQKVEFLVSFYNNEISEKSEIFDDQFSVERPDGSNFTLKIRSTKLEDSAMYFCASLGDTGRQQFFGPGTRLTVL.

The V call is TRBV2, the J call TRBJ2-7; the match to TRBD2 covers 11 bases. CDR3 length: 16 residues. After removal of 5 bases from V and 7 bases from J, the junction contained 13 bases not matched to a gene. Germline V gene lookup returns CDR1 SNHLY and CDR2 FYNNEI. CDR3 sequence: CASSLNVAGGPSEQYF. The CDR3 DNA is TGTGCCAGCAGTCTAAATGTAGCGGGGGGGCCGAGTGAGCAGTACTTC. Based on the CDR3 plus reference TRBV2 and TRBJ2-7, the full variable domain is EPEVTQTPSHQVTQMGQEVILRCVPISNHLYFYWYRQILGQKVEFLVSFYNNEISEKSEIFDDQFSVERPDGSNFTLKIRSTKLEDSAMYFCASSLNVAGGPSEQYFGPGTRLTVT.

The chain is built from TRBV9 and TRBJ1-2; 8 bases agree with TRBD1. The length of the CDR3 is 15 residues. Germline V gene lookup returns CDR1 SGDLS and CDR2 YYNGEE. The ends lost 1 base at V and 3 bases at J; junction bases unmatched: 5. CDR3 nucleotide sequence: TGTGCCAGCAGCGTAACTCGGACAGGGTACTATGGCTACACCTTC. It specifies CASSVTRTGYYGYTF.

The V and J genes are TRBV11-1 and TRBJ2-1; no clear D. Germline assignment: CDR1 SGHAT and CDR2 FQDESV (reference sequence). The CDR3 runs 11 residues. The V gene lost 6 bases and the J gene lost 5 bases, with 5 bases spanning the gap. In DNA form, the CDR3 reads TGTGCCAGCAGTCCAAACAATGAGCAGTTCTTC. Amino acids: CASSPNNEQFF. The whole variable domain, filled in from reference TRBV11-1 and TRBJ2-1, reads EAEVAQSPRYKITEKSQAVAFWCDPISGHATLYWYRQILGQGPELLVQFQDESVVDDSQLPKDRFSAERLKGVDSTLKIQPAELGDSAMYLCASSPNNEQFFGPGTRLTVL.

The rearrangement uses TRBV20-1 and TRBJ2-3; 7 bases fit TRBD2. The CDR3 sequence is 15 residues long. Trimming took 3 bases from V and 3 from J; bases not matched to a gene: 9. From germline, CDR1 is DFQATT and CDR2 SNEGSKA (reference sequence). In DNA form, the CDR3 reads TGCAGTGCTAGTCCCTCAGCGGGGAGGACAGATACGCAGTATTTT. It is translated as CSASPSAGRTDTQYF.

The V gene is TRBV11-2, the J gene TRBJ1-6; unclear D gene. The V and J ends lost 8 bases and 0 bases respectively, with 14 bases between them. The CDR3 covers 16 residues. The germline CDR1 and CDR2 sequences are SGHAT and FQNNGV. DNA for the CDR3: TGTGCCAGCGGAGATTCCCTTCTCTCCTATAATTCACCCCTCCACTTT. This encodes CASGDSLLSYNSPLHF.

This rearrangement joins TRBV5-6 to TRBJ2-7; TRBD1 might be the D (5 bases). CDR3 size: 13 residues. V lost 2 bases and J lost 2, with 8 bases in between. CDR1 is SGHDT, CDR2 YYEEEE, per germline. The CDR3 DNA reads TGTGCCAGCAGCTTAAGACAGACCTACGAGCAGTACTTC. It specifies CASSLRQTYEQYF.

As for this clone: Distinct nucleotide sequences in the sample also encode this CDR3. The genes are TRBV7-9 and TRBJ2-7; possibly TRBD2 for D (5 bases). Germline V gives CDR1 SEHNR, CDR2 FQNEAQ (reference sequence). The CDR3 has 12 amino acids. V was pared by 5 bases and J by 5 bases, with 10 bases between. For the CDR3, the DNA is TGTGCCAGCAGCCCGACGGGGAACGAGCAGTACTTC. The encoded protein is CASSPTGNEQYF.

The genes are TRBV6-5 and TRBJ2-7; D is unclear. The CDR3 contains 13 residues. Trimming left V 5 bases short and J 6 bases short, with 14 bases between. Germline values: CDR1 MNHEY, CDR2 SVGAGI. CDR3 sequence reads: CASSTGLGGEQYF. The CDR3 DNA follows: TGTGCCAGCAGTACCGGCCTCGGCGGCGAGCAGTACTTC.